The 24 T cell receptor beta chains in this list originate from one sample, sequenced in a study of cytomegalovirus exposure and HLA in healthy donors. The PCR was carried out with 60 Vbeta primers and 13 Jbeta primers. The method was immunoSEQ multiplex PCR; TCRdb's version includes in-frame clones alone and lacks a portion of them. Of around 200,000 clones listed, more than 60% were seen once; the top ten hold about 14%. Sequencing was carried out using PBMCs. The source of these receptors is a man aged 40-55 years in good health and CMV-seronegative.

The chain carries TRBV7-3 and TRBJ2-1; 9 bases are a match to TRBD1. The ends lost 5 bases at V and 7 bases at J; junction bases unmatched: 12. CDR1 and CDR2 (germline): SGHTA, FQGTGA. The CDR3 has 16 amino acids. CDR3 sequence (DNA): TGTGCCAGCAGCCGCGGGCTGGGACAGGGAAGAAATGAGCAGTTCTTC. Protein sequence: CASSRGLGQGRNEQFF.

V gene TRBV5-1 combines with J gene TRBJ2-3; tentatively, D is TRBD1 (5 bases). Trimming left V 0 bases short and J 3 bases short, with 11 bases between. The CDR3 covers 15 residues. Germline V gene data show CDR1 as SGHRS and CDR2 as YFSETQ. The CDR3 nucleotides are TGCGCCAGCAGCTTGGAGGGGATGGGGACAGATACGCAGTATTTT. Encoded protein: CASSLEGMGTDTQYF. Full variable domain (remainder filled in from reference TRBV5-1 and TRBJ2-3): KAGVTQTPRYLIKTRGQQVTLSCSPISGHRSVSWYQQTPGQGLQFLFEYFSETQRNKGNFPGRFSGRQFSNSRSEMNVSTLELGDSALYLCASSLEGMGTDTQYFGPGTRLTVL.

The J gene is TRBJ2-4, the V gene TRBV23-1; a weak D match, TRBD2 (6 bases). TRBV23-1 has ORF status, its function being uncertain. V shed 8 bases and J shed 9 bases, with 8 bases lying between them. The length of the CDR3 is 10 residues. The CDR3 DNA reads TGCGCCAGCGGGCGGGGCATTCAGTACTTC. This sequence encodes CASGRGIQYF.

The gene calls are TRBV7-9 and TRBJ1-4, with 7 bases identical to TRBD1. There are 14 residues in the CDR3. CDR1 and CDR2 (germline): SEHNR, FQNEAQ (reference sequence). With V trimmed by 6 bases and J by 8 bases, 9 bases remained unmatched. The CDR3 spells CASSPSDRQEKLFF. The CDR3 region has the DNA TGTGCCAGCAGTCCCTCGGACAGGCAAGAAAAACTGTTTTTT.

This chain connects TRBV9 to TRBJ2-5; 7 positions match TRBD2. Germline lookup yields CDR1 SGDLS and CDR2 YYNGEE. Trimming at V came to 0 bases and at J to 4 bases, leaving 6 bases not matched to a gene. This CDR3 has 15 amino acids. The CDR3 reads CASSVAGRAGETQYF. The CDR3 nucleotides read TGTGCCAGCAGCGTAGCAGGGAGGGCGGGAGAGACCCAGTACTTC.

This chain joins TRBV7-6 and TRBJ2-7, with D perhaps matching TRBD2 (7 bases). This CDR3 has 14 residues. Germline loops: CDR1 SGHVS, CDR2 FNYEAQ. The V gene lost 5 bases and the J gene lost 2 bases, with 13 bases spanning the gap. CDR3 loop: CASSQGGEAYEQYF. CDR3 DNA: TGTGCCAGCAGCCAAGGGGGGGAAGCCTACGAGCAGTACTTC.

The gene calls are TRBV27 and TRBJ1-1, with D perhaps TRBD1 (6 bases). The CDR3 totals 13 residues. The V and J ends lost 5 bases and 3 bases respectively, with 10 bases between them. Germline values: CDR1 MNHEY, CDR2 SMNVEV (reference sequence). DNA of the CDR3: TGTGCCAGCAGTCTACAGGGCTACACTGAAGCTTTCTTT. It yields the protein CASSLQGYTEAFF.

This clone has a handful of counts. This sequence joins TRBV7-9 and TRBJ2-7; possibly TRBD1 for D (5 bases). The CDR3 totals 13 residues. V lost 1 base and J 3 bases, leaving 7 bases between the germline ends. The germline CDR1 and CDR2 sequences are SEHNR and FQNEAQ (reference sequence). In DNA, the CDR3 is TGTGCCAGCAGCTTAGACAGGCTCTACGAGCAGTACTTC. This sequence encodes CASSLDRLYEQYF.

The rearrangement links TRBV18 to TRBJ2-7, with TRBD2 identical over 8 bases. CDR1 is KGHSH and CDR2 is LQKENI in the germline V gene. This CDR3 is built from 14 residues. V lost 5 bases to trimming and J lost 1 base; unmatched junction nucleotides: 4. CDR3 region: CASSFSGGSYEQYF. The CDR3 DNA reads TGTGCCAGCTCATTCAGCGGGGGATCCTACGAGCAGTACTTC.

This rearrangement joins TRBV4-1 to TRBJ1-2; D is possibly TRBD1 (5 bases). The germline CDR1 and CDR2 sequences are MGHRA and YSYEKL. Trimming left V 1 base short and J 2 bases short, with 11 bases between. This CDR3 contains 15 residues. The CDR3 loop reads CASSQVQGPNYGYTF. The CDR3 DNA sequence: TGCGCCAGCAGCCAAGTCCAGGGCCCCAACTATGGCTACACCTTC.

V gene TRBV19 combines with J gene TRBJ1-5; D gene uncertain. CDR3 length equals 15 residues. Per the germline V gene, CDR1 is LNHDA and CDR2 is SQIVND (reference sequence). V lost 3 bases to trimming and J lost 0 bases, with 9 bases between them. The CDR3 sequence: CASSMIRDSNQPQHF. The CDR3 coding sequence is TGTGCCAGTAGTATGATACGGGATAGCAATCAGCCCCAGCATTTT. The whole variable domain, remainder taken from reference TRBV19 and TRBJ1-5, is DGGITQSPKYLFRKEGQNVTLSCEQNLNHDAMYWYRQDPGQGLRLIYYSQIVNDFQKGDIAEGYSVSREKKESFPLTVTSAQKNPTAFYLCASSMIRDSNQPQHFGDGTRLSIL.

The chain carries TRBV9 and TRBJ2-7; 9 bases agree with TRBD2. CDR1 and CDR2 (germline): SGDLS, YYNGEE. J lost 5 bases, V lost 3 bases, and 6 bases had no gene match. This CDR3 region has 14 residues. CDR3 protein: CASSASGKGDEQYF. The CDR3 DNA is TGTGCCAGCAGCGCTAGCGGGAAGGGTGACGAGCAGTACTTC.

The chain links TRBV4-1 to TRBJ1-2; 7 positions agree with TRBD1. Germline V gene sequence: CDR1 MGHRA, CDR2 YSYEKL. V dropped 1 base and J dropped 8; count of bases not matched to a gene: 19. The CDR3 contains 18 residues. The CDR3, as DNA: TGCGCCAGCAGCCAAGTCCTCCCGGGACAGACTTTTGGAGGAGGCTACACCTTC. Its protein is CASSQVLPGQTFGGGYTF.

This rearrangement joins TRBV5-1 to TRBJ2-5, with a possible D match to TRBD1 (6 bases). The DNA end favors TRBJ2-7, so the J call may be wrong. Germline V lookup: CDR1 SGHRS, CDR2 YFSETQ. CDR3 length: 16 residues. DNA of the CDR3: TGCGCCAGCAGCTTGGAGTACAGGGATCCCCCCTACGAGCAGTACTTC. Translation: CASSLEYRDPPYEQYF.

The chain has TRBV7-8 and TRBJ2-7; possible D gene TRBD1, 5 bases. This CDR3 has 15 residues. The V gene lost 7 bases and the J gene lost 3 bases, with 19 bases spanning the gap. CDR1 and CDR2 from the germline V gene are SGHVS and FQNEAQ. The CDR3: CASTRATGRDYEQYF. The DNA of the CDR3 is TGTGCCAGCACCCGGGCCACAGGAAGGGACTACGAGCAGTACTTC.

The chain recombines TRBV11-1 with TRBJ1-2, with TRBD1 identical over 8 bases. The CDR3 is 12 amino acids. CDR1 SGHAT and CDR2 FQDESV come from the germline V gene (reference sequence). Trimming cost V 5 bases and J 9 bases; bases outside gene matches: 5. CDR3 nucleotides: TGTGCCAGCAGCGCAGGGGGCCCTAGCTACACCTTC. Its translation: CASSAGGPSYTF.

This clone was counted once. The chain employs TRBV28 and TRBJ1-1; maybe TRBD1 (5 bases). CDR3 length: 14 amino acids. The V gene's germline CDR1 is MDHEN and CDR2 SYDVKM. V lost 2 bases and J lost 5, with 12 bases in between. In nucleotides, the CDR3 is TGTGCCAGCAGTTTAGTTGACGGGGGTACTGAAGCTTTCTTT. Encoded protein: CASSLVDGGTEAFF.

This clone was seen a few times. The genes are TRBV4-3 and TRBJ2-3, with D hard to call. Germline V gene sequence: CDR1 LGHNA, CDR2 YSLEER. Trimming removed 2 bases at V and 0 bases at J, with 6 bases between. This CDR3 is 14 amino acids long. The CDR3 loop is CASSQTSSTDTQYF. The CDR3 bases are TGCGCCAGCAGCCAAACCAGTAGCACAGATACGCAGTATTTT.

The chain carries TRBV5-1 and TRBJ2-1; D unclear. The germline gives CDR1 SGHRS, CDR2 YFSETQ. V lost 0 bases and J lost 1, with 8 bases in between. There are 15 residues in the CDR3. DNA of the CDR3: TGCGCCAGCAGCTTGGCCAGTTCGTCCTACAATGAGCAGTTCTTC. Amino acid sequence: CASSLASSSYNEQFF. Full variable domain (rest looked up from reference TRBV5-1 and TRBJ2-1): KAGVTQTPRYLIKTRGQQVTLSCSPISGHRSVSWYQQTPGQGLQFLFEYFSETQRNKGNFPGRFSGRQFSNSRSEMNVSTLELGDSALYLCASSLASSSYNEQFFGPGTRLTVL.

V and J are TRBV7-2 and TRBJ2-3, with 7 bases aligning to TRBD2. J lost 6 bases, V lost 2 bases, and 5 bases had no gene match. This CDR3 has 14 residues. Germline CDR1 is SGHTA and CDR2 is FQGNSA. CDR3 bases: TGTGCCAGCAGCTTACAGGTCGGGGGGGATACGCAGTATTTT. Translation gives CASSLQVGGDTQYF.

This clone appeared once. The chain recombines TRBV2 with TRBJ2-7; D is uncertain. CDR3 size: 13 residues. Germline values: CDR1 SNHLY, CDR2 FYNNEI. Trimming left V 3 bases short and J 1 base short, with 7 bases between. The CDR3 loop is CASSEATSYEQYF. The CDR3 DNA follows: TGTGCCAGCAGTGAGGCGACATCCTACGAGCAGTACTTC.

CDR3 loop: CASSLSRLAGVLDEQFF. CDR3 bases: TGCGCCAGCAGCTTGTCCCGCCTGGCGGGAGTATTGGATGAGCAGTTCTTC. The gene calls are TRBV5-1 and TRBJ2-1; TRBD2 matches 7 bases. CDR1 and CDR2 from the germline V gene are SGHRS and YFSETQ. CDR3 length equals 17 residues. J lost 8 bases, V lost 1 base, and 15 bases had no gene match. Drawing the rest from reference TRBV5-1 and TRBJ2-1, the complete variable domain is KAGVTQTPRYLIKTRGQQVTLSCSPISGHRSVSWYQQTPGQGLQFLFEYFSETQRNKGNFPGRFSGRQFSNSRSEMNVSTLELGDSALYLCASSLSRLAGVLDEQFFGPGTRLTVL.

This clone appeared a few times. The chain joins TRBV15 to TRBJ1-2, with a tentative D call TRBD1 (6 bases). V was trimmed by 8 bases and J by 0 bases, leaving 25 bases between them. Germline CDR1 is LNHNV and CDR2 is YYDKDF (reference sequence). This CDR3 comprises 18 residues. Here the CDR3 reads CATSDQQGSLRSNYGYTF. The CDR3 region has the DNA TGTGCCACCTCCGATCAACAGGGATCCTTACGCTCTAACTATGGCTACACCTTC. The full variable domain, with the rest looked up from reference TRBV15 and TRBJ1-2, is DAMVIQNPRYQVTQFGKPVTLSCSQTLNHNVMYWYQQKSSQAPKLLFHYYDKDFNNEADTPDNFQSRRPNTSFCFLDIRSPGLGDTAMYLCATSDQQGSLRSNYGYTFGSGTRLTVV.

The rearrangement joins TRBV27 to TRBJ1-1; D is ambiguous. The V gene's germline CDR1 is MNHEY and CDR2 SMNVEV (reference sequence). V lost 5 bases and J 0 bases, leaving 10 bases between the germline ends. The CDR3 spans 14 residues. CDR3 DNA sequence: TGTGCCAGCAGTCCCAACAGCATGAACACTGAAGCTTTCTTT. Its protein product is CASSPNSMNTEAFF.